A selection of T cell receptor beta chains follows, all from one sample in a study of T-cell reconstitution after alpha-beta-depleted transplantation in children. TCRdb used MiXCR to reprocess the PCR reads, holding one entry per CDR3 protein. The profile shows some 300,000 distinct CDR3 sequences, over 7% of them singletons. The sample consisted of peripheral blood, taken 360 days after TCRalphabeta/CD19-depleted stem cell transplant. Receptor source: a female patient aged 2 to 10 who had a stem cell transplant for Fanconi anemia, so the T cells may come from the graft donor. CDR3s include the opening cysteine and the closing phenylalanine or tryptophan. D genes are given only for firm matches. Clone size is stated in some rows and not others, as once, few, many or a class when expanded.

clone size	V gene	D gene	J gene	CDR3 protein	CDR3 DNA
-	TRBV7-3	TRBD1	TRBJ2-1	CASSLIGTGAGGNDNEQFF	TGTGCCAGCAGCTTAATTGGGACAGGGGCGGGGGGCAATGACAATGAGCAGTTCTTC
few	TRBV11-2	-	TRBJ2-3	CASSLIGPLTGDTQYF	TGTGCCAGCAGCTTAATCGGGCCTCTCACGGGCGATACGCAGTATTTT
-	TRBV7-2	-	TRBJ1-3	CASSYFGNTIYF	TGTGCCAGCAGCTATTTTGGAAACACCATATATTTT
-	TRBV3-1	-	TRBJ2-7	CASSKKGTRRTSYEQYF	TGTGCCAGCAGCAAAAAAGGTACGAGGAGAACGTCCTACGAGCAGTACTTC
many	TRBV27	-	TRBJ1-1	CASSLLRGMNTEAFF	TGTGCCAGCAGTCTCCTCAGGGGAATGAACACTGAAGCTTTCTTT
many	TRBV12-3/TRBV12-4	-	TRBJ2-7	CASNPQGSSYEQYF	TGTGCCAGCAATCCACAGGGATCGAGTTACGAGCAGTACTTC
-	TRBV11-1	TRBD1	TRBJ1-4	CASSVGWDRGDESEKLFF	TGTGCCAGCAGCGTCGGTTGGGACAGGGGCGACGAAAGTGAAAAACTGTTTTTT
many	TRBV27	-	TRBJ1-5	CASSPWTVSNQPQHF	TGTGCCAGCAGTCCTTGGACCGTTAGCAATCAGCCCCAGCATTTT
-	TRBV10-3	-	TRBJ2-3	CAINQQGVERELTDTQYF	TGTGCCATCAATCAACAGGGGGTGGAGCGGGAGCTCACAGATACGCAGTATTTT
many	TRBV10-3	TRBD1	TRBJ2-4	CAISEPGTGNIQYF	TGTGCCATCAGTGAGCCGGGGACAGGGAACATTCAGTACTTC
-	TRBV2	-	TRBJ2-3	CAEGGQPQYF	TGTGCCGAGGGAGGACAGCCGCAGTATTTT
many	TRBV6-2/TRBV6-3	-	TRBJ1-2	CASSYPQGETF	TGTGCCAGCAGTTACCCACAAGGAGAGACCTTC
-	TRBV20-1	-	TRBJ2-1	CSARDRGRSYNEQFF	TGCAGTGCTAGAGATCGGGGCCGTTCATACAATGAGCAGTTCTTC
many	TRBV12-3/TRBV12-4	-	TRBJ2-4	CASRRQENIQYF	TGTGCCAGCAGGCGACAGGAAAACATTCAGTACTTC
few	TRBV6-5	TRBD1	TRBJ2-7	CASSYLGQARVYEQYF	TGTGCCAGCAGTTACCTCGGACAGGCAAGGGTATACGAGCAGTACTTC
-	TRBV20-1	-	TRBJ2-3	CSARSGLSTDTQYF	TGCAGTGCTAGAAGCGGGCTCAGCACAGATACGCAGTATTTT
many	TRBV29-1	TRBD1	TRBJ1-2	CSAKQGASYGYTF	TGCAGCGCTAAACAGGGGGCATCCTATGGCTACACCTTC
few	TRBV10-3	-	TRBJ1-1	CAISESLGLNTEAFF	TGTGCCATCAGTGAGTCTCTAGGGCTGAACACTGAAGCTTTCTTT
-	TRBV4-2	-	TRBJ2-5	CASSQDRGGPETQYF	TGTGCCAGCAGCCAAGATAGGGGGGGCCCGGAGACCCAGTACTTC
few	TRBV7-3	TRBD2	TRBJ2-1	CASSPNRGTSGNEQFF	TGTGCCAGCAGCCCCAACCGAGGGACTAGCGGGAATGAGCAGTTCTTC
few	TRBV5-1	-	TRBJ1-1	CASSFDPNTEAFF	TGCGCCAGCAGCTTCGACCCGAACACTGAAGCTTTCTTT
-	TRBV3-1	-	TRBJ2-7	CASSPRNRVTEQYF	TGTGCCAGCAGCCCAAGAAACAGGGTTACCGAGCAGTACTTC
-	TRBV20-1	TRBD1	TRBJ1-4	CSAIRGQGVTNEKLFF	TGCAGTGCTATTCGGGGACAGGGGGTAACTAATGAAAAACTGTTTTTT
many	TRBV6-5	-	TRBJ2-3	CASSYPGRSQLQYF	TGTGCCAGCAGTTACCCCGGTCGGAGTCAGTTGCAGTATTTT
few	TRBV5-1	-	TRBJ1-2	CASSSGTTNGYTF	TGCGCCAGCAGCTCCGGGACAACGAATGGCTACACCTTC
many	TRBV6-1	TRBD1	TRBJ1-5	CASSGGRPYQPQHF	TGTGCCAGCTCAGGGGGGCGTCCCTATCAGCCCCAGCATTTT
-	TRBV6-5	TRBD1	TRBJ1-3	CASSYSLDRADTIYF	TGTGCCAGCAGTTACTCTTTGGACAGGGCAGACACCATATATTTT
-	TRBV18	-	TRBJ2-3	CASSPELKSADTQYF	TGTGCCAGCTCACCAGAGCTGAAGTCAGCAGATACGCAGTATTTT
-	TRBV19	-	TRBJ1-5	CASSHYLEVTKPQHF	TGTGCCAGTAGCCACTACCTAGAAGTGACGAAGCCCCAGCATTTT